These 24 T cell receptor beta chains came from one sample sequenced in a study of T cell responses to AZD1222 COVID-19 vaccine. Method: immunoSEQ multiplex PCR; TCRdb's copy keeps in-frame clones and lacks some. This table has around 65,000 clones, 65% to 80% appearing once. Here the sequenced sample was peripheral blood, taken on day 0 of AZD1222 vaccination. The receptors shown here come from an adult in good health.

The CDR3 loop is CAITRGSNSPLHF. The CDR3 DNA sequence: TGTGCCATCACAAGGGGAAGTAATTCACCCCTCCACTTT. The chain links TRBV10-3 to TRBJ1-6, with D possibly being TRBD1 (5 bases). The V and J ends lost 7 bases and 6 bases respectively, with 10 bases between them. Germline V gene lookup returns CDR1 ENHRY and CDR2 SYGVKD. The CDR3 consists of 13 residues.

The chain employs TRBV6-5 and TRBJ1-3, with a tentative D call TRBD1 (6 bases). Trimming took off 6 bases at V and 0 bases at J, with 12 bases between the two ends. Germline CDR1 is MNHEY and CDR2 is SVGAGI. This CDR3 region has 15 residues. CDR3 DNA: TGTGCCAGCAGCCCCGACAGGACCTCTGGAAACACCATATATTTT. It is translated as CASSPDRTSGNTIYF.

The rearrangement links TRBV27 to TRBJ2-1, with 11 bases matching TRBD2. V lost 7 bases to trimming and J lost 7 bases; unmatched junction nucleotides: 9. The germline gives CDR1 MNHEY, CDR2 SMNVEV (reference sequence). CDR3 length: 15 residues. The CDR3 spells CASTVLAGATNEQFF. CDR3 DNA: TGTGCCAGCACTGTACTAGCGGGGGCAACGAATGAGCAGTTCTTC.

This chain joins TRBV18 and TRBJ2-7, with 7 nucleotides matching TRBD2. V lost 3 bases and J lost 3; bases outside the gene matches: 8. CDR1 and CDR2 from the germline V gene are KGHSH and LQKENI. The CDR3 consists of 15 residues. CDR3 residues: CASSPGAGSLYEQYF. The CDR3 DNA is TGTGCCAGCTCACCGGGAGCGGGGTCCCTCTACGAGCAGTACTTC.

The count of this clone is one. CDR3 amino acids: CAISVGLAGGQNNEQFF. In nucleotides, the CDR3 is TGTGCCATCAGTGTGGGACTAGCGGGGGGGCAAAACAATGAGCAGTTCTTC. The rearrangement links TRBV10-3 to TRBJ2-1, with 16 bases that match TRBD2. The trim removed 4 bases at V and 5 bases at J, leaving 5 bases unmatched. This CDR3 has 17 amino acids. Germline CDR1 and CDR2: ENHRY and SYGVKD.

The chain uses TRBV4-1 and TRBJ2-1, with D hard to call. The germline V gene has CDR1 MGHRA and CDR2 YSYEKL. Deletions cut 1 base from V and 8 bases from J, with 3 bases between. The CDR3 is 11 amino acids. CDR3: CASSQGDEQFF. CDR3 nucleotide sequence: TGCGCCAGCAGCCAAGGAGATGAGCAGTTCTTC.

The chain uses TRBV2 and TRBJ1-5; D is unclear. V lost 1 base, J lost 3 bases, and 4 bases lay in between. This CDR3 is 13 amino acids long. Germline assignment: CDR1 SNHLY and CDR2 FYNNEI. The CDR3 loop is CASSEGYNQPQHF. Written as DNA, the CDR3 is TGTGCCAGCAGTGAAGGGTACAATCAGCCCCAGCATTTT.

DNA of the CDR3: TGCGCCAGCAGTGCAACCGGGACTAGCGGGGTCCCGGAGCTGTTTTTT. It specifies CASSATGTSGVPELFF. This rearrangement joins TRBV10-1 to TRBJ2-2; 13 nucleotides align to TRBD2. The V gene end was trimmed by 4 bases and the J gene end by 10 bases; junction bases not matched to a gene: 9. This CDR3 spans 16 amino acids. Germline CDR1 and CDR2: WNHNN and SYGVQD (reference sequence).

V usage is TRBV12-3 or TRBV12-4 and J usage is TRBJ1-1; D unresolved. Deletions cut 10 bases from V and 2 bases from J, with 14 bases between. The CDR3 is 13 residues long. The CDR3 here is CANRRGENTEAFF. The CDR3 nucleotides read TGTGCCAACCGGCGGGGAGAAAACACTGAAGCTTTCTTT.

The CDR3 coding sequence is TGTGCCAGCAGTCAGTCCCCCGGTGGCAGGGTCTACGAGCAGTACTTC. Protein sequence: CASSQSPGGRVYEQYF. The V gene is TRBV27, the J gene TRBJ2-7, with D perhaps TRBD1 (5 bases). The V end lost 5 bases, the J end lost 3 bases, and 20 bases lay between the germline ends. In germline, CDR1 is MNHEY, CDR2 SMNVEV (reference sequence). The CDR3 has 16 amino acids.

This clone was counted a few times. Here the CDR3 reads CASSKGVIETQYF. The CDR3 DNA follows: TGTGCCAGCAGCAAAGGGGTCATAGAGACCCAGTACTTC. The V and J genes are TRBV21-1 and TRBJ2-5. TRBV21-1 is listed as a pseudogene. The CDR3 is 13 amino acids.

This clone occurred once. The V call is TRBV2, the J call TRBJ1-4, with D perhaps matching TRBD1 (5 bases). The CDR3 has 11 amino acids. Per germline, CDR1 SNHLY and CDR2 FYNNEI. Trimming took 6 bases from V and 11 from J, leaving 10 bases between them. The chain's CDR3 is CASRGEGKLFF. DNA of the CDR3: TGTGCCAGCAGGGGGGAGGGGAAACTGTTTTTT.

J is TRBJ1-2 and V is TRBV14, with D uncertain. V gave up 1 base and J gave up 7 bases, with 13 bases separating them. This CDR3 has 14 residues. Germline V gene sequence: CDR1 SGHDN, CDR2 FVKESK. CDR3 sequence (DNA): TGTGCCAGCAGCCAAGGCGTAGGGAACGCTGGCTACACCTTC. Its protein is CASSQGVGNAGYTF.

J is TRBJ2-7 and V is TRBV19, with TRBD1 matching 8 bases. Trimming took 5 bases from V and 2 from J; bases not matched to a gene: 2. CDR1 is LNHDA, CDR2 SQIVND, per germline (reference sequence). This CDR3 has 13 residues. Here the CDR3 DNA reads TGTGCCAGTAGTGCAGGGGGCCCCTACGAGCAGTACTTC. It translates to CASSAGGPYEQYF.

Only a few counts were recorded for this clone. This sequence joins TRBV5-1 and TRBJ1-1; TRBD1 aligns across 7 bases. Germline V gene data show CDR1 as SGHRS and CDR2 as YFSETQ. The V gene end was trimmed by 2 bases and the J gene end by 3 bases; junction bases not matched to a gene: 1. This CDR3 contains 13 residues. The CDR3: CASSFQGDTEAFF. The CDR3 nucleotides read TGCGCCAGCAGCTTCCAGGGGGACACTGAAGCTTTCTTT.

This clone was seen repeatedly, ten times or more. This rearrangement joins TRBV29-1 to TRBJ2-5; no clear D. Looked up from germline, CDR1 is SQVTM and CDR2 is ANQGSEA. There are 13 residues in the CDR3. V was pared by 6 bases and J by 5 bases, with 16 bases between. CDR3 coding DNA: TGCAGCGTGGCGGCTAATATGGTTGAGACCCAGTACTTC. It specifies CSVAANMVETQYF.

The chain is built from TRBV5-4 and TRBJ2-2; weak D call: TRBD2 (6 bases). Germline CDR1 SGHNT, CDR2 YYREEE (reference sequence). CDR3 length: 15 amino acids. V was shortened by 0 bases and J by 1 base, with 7 bases between the two germline ends. The CDR3 coding sequence is TGTGCCAGCAGCTTGGGGGGGGTGAACACCGGGGAGCTGTTTTTT. This encodes CASSLGGVNTGELFF. Filled out from reference TRBV5-4 and TRBJ2-2, the complete variable domain reads ETGVTQSPTHLIKTRGQQVTLRCSSQSGHNTVSWYQQALGQGPQFIFQYYREEENGRGNFPPRFSGLQFPNYSSELNVNALELDDSALYLCASSLGGVNTGELFFGEGSRLTVL.

V is TRBV4-1 and J is TRBJ2-1; TRBD1 matches 8 bases. V lost 2 bases, J lost 3 bases, and 6 bases stayed unmatched. The CDR3 length is 16 residues. CDR1 is MGHRA and CDR2 is YSYEKL in the germline V gene. CDR3 sequence (DNA): TGCGCCAGCAGCCAATCGAGGACAGGGTACTACAATGAGCAGTTCTTC. Its protein product is CASSQSRTGYYNEQFF.

The V call is TRBV29-1, the J call TRBJ2-5; no clear D. CDR1 and CDR2 (germline): SQVTM, ANQGSEA. V lost 2 bases, J lost 5 bases, and 15 bases lay in between. The CDR3 sequence is 14 residues long. The CDR3 sequence: CSVEFSHIRETQYF. In nucleotides, the CDR3 is TGCAGCGTTGAATTTTCCCACATCCGGGAGACCCAGTACTTC.

V gene TRBV24-1 combines with J gene TRBJ2-3; D is possibly TRBD1 or TRBD2 (5 bases each). Germline loops: CDR1 KGHDR, CDR2 SFDVKD. V lost 10 bases and J 2 bases, leaving 12 bases between the germline ends. The length of the CDR3 is 13 residues. Here the CDR3 DNA reads TGTGCCACGTCCTGGGGGACCACAGATACGCAGTATTTT. It translates to CATSWGTTDTQYF.

J is TRBJ1-3 and V is TRBV5-3; D not certain. TRBV5-3 is recorded as an ORF, its role being uncertain. This CDR3 comprises 17 residues. The ends were cut back, 4 bases at V and 0 bases at J, with 17 bases in the middle. The CDR3 is CARSLAPSPNSGNTIYF. The CDR3 region has the DNA TGTGCCAGAAGCCTGGCCCCGTCTCCTAACTCTGGAAACACCATATATTTT.

The chain has TRBV7-2 and TRBJ1-5; 12 nucleotides agree with TRBD1. The CDR3 length is 19 residues. V trimming: 1 base; J trimming: 0 bases; junction bases outside the gene matches: 7. From germline, CDR1 is SGHTA and CDR2 FQGNSA. In DNA, the CDR3 is TGTGCCAGCAGCTTAGTTGGGACAGGGGGCCGGGATAGCAATCAGCCCCAGCATTTT. It specifies CASSLVGTGGRDSNQPQHF.

The gene calls are TRBV10-3 and TRBJ1-1; 11 positions agree with TRBD1. The CDR3 sequence is 17 residues long. Germline V CDR1 and CDR2: ENHRY, SYGVKD. V gave up 3 bases and J gave up 1 base; unmatched junction bases: 7. CDR3 sequence: CAISDLGQGVGNTEAFF. The CDR3 nucleotides are TGTGCCATCAGTGACTTGGGACAGGGGGTTGGGAACACTGAAGCTTTCTTT.

This chain uses TRBV7-9 with TRBJ1-1; 7 bases line up with TRBD1. The length of the CDR3 is 19 residues. CDR1 and CDR2 from the germline V gene are SEHNR and FQNEAQ (reference sequence). The V gene end was trimmed by 4 bases and the J gene end by 8 bases; junction bases not matched to a gene: 25. CDR3 sequence (DNA): TGTGCCAGCAGCTCAAGGAGCGGGGTGGCCAGGGGGACCTACTTAGAAGCTTTCTTT. Amino acids: CASSSRSGVARGTYLEAFF.